The rows below give T cell receptor beta chains drawn from one sample of a study of a mutant IDH1 vaccine in newly diagnosed glioma. Method: immunoSEQ multiplex PCR; TCRdb's copy keeps in-frame clones and lacks some. The sample consists of tens of thousands of clones, about 86% of them appearing once. Sample: PBMCs, taken from a glioma patient treated with radiotherapy, temozolomide or both. The receptors originated from a man aged 25-45 years with glioma. CDR3s include the opening cysteine and the closing phenylalanine or tryptophan. The D gene is left open where the match is weak. A row's size may be missing; if present it is once, few, many or a size class.

CDR3nt: TGTGCCAGCAGCTTGGGGTGGAGGACTGAAGCTTTCTTT; CDR3aa: CASSLGWRTEAFF; abundance: few; v_gene: TRBV5-6; d_gene: .; j_gene: TRBJ1-1
CDR3nt: TGTGCCAGCAGGGCCGGGATCCCGGGTATACATGAGCAGTTCTTC; CDR3aa: CASRAGIPGIHEQFF; abundance: .; v_gene: TRBV7-2; d_gene: .; j_gene: TRBJ2-1
CDR3nt: TGCGCCAGCAGCCATTCCCAGGGGATGGGAACTGAAGCTTTCTTT; CDR3aa: CASSHSQGMGTEAFF; abundance: .; v_gene: TRBV4-1; d_gene: .; j_gene: TRBJ1-1
CDR3nt: TGTGCCACCGGACAGGGGATTTACAATGAGCAGTTCTTC; CDR3aa: CATGQGIYNEQFF; abundance: .; v_gene: TRBV2; d_gene: TRBD1; j_gene: TRBJ2-1
CDR3nt: TGCGCCAGCAGCTTGACCGGGACTTCTGCCGGCTACGAGCAGTACTTC; CDR3aa: CASSLTGTSAGYEQYF; abundance: .; v_gene: TRBV5-1; d_gene: .; j_gene: TRBJ2-7
CDR3nt: TGTGCCAGCTCCCACTTTACTGGACAAGAGACCCAGTACTTC; CDR3aa: CASSHFTGQETQYF; abundance: .; v_gene: TRBV6-5; d_gene: .; j_gene: TRBJ2-5
CDR3nt: TGTGCCAGCTCACAGGACAGGGGGACTGAAGCTTTCTTT; CDR3aa: CASSQDRGTEAFF; abundance: few; v_gene: TRBV18; d_gene: TRBD1; j_gene: TRBJ1-1
CDR3nt: TGTGCCAGCACCCTCTTATCTGGGCTAGCGGGGAACACCGGGGAGCTGTTTTTT; CDR3aa: CASTLLSGLAGNTGELFF; abundance: .; v_gene: TRBV28; d_gene: TRBD2; j_gene: TRBJ2-2
CDR3nt: TGTGCCAGCAGTCGCCTCCTCAGCGGGGGGGCCAAAAACATTCAGTACTTC; CDR3aa: CASSRLLSGGAKNIQYF; abundance: .; v_gene: TRBV7-2; d_gene: TRBD2; j_gene: TRBJ2-4
CDR3nt: TGTGCCTGGAGGGGCAGGGGGCGAGACGAAAAACTGTTTTTT; CDR3aa: CAWRGRGRDEKLFF; abundance: few; v_gene: TRBV30; d_gene: TRBD1; j_gene: TRBJ1-4
CDR3nt: TGTGCCAGCAGCTCCTCCGCCCAGGGGAACACTGAAGCTTTCTTT; CDR3aa: CASSSSAQGNTEAFF; abundance: .; v_gene: TRBV7-6; d_gene: .; j_gene: TRBJ1-1
CDR3nt: TGCGCCAGCAGGGGGGGAGTCGGCTCTGAGACCCAGTACTTC; CDR3aa: CASRGGVGSETQYF; abundance: .; v_gene: TRBV5-1; d_gene: .; j_gene: TRBJ2-5
CDR3nt: TGTGCCAGCCGGCGAACGGGGAGGATCTCCGGGGAGCTGTTTTTT; CDR3aa: CASRRTGRISGELFF; abundance: once; v_gene: TRBV19; d_gene: .; j_gene: TRBJ2-2
CDR3nt: TGTGCCAGCAGTTACTCGGGGAGATCCTATAATTCACCCCTCCACTTT; CDR3aa: CASSYSGRSYNSPLHF; abundance: .; v_gene: TRBV6-5; d_gene: .; j_gene: TRBJ1-6
CDR3nt: TGTGCCAGCAGTAGCCACGGGCGGGGGAACACTGAAGCTTTCTTT; CDR3aa: CASSSHGRGNTEAFF; abundance: few; v_gene: TRBV6-6; d_gene: .; j_gene: TRBJ1-1
CDR3nt: TGCGCCAGCAGTCGGGACAGTTCATCTGCCTACGAGCAGTACTTC; CDR3aa: CASSRDSSSAYEQYF; abundance: .; v_gene: TRBV10-1; d_gene: TRBD1; j_gene: TRBJ2-7
CDR3nt: TGTGCCAGCAGCTATAGGTCCACAGATACGCAGTATTTT; CDR3aa: CASSYRSTDTQYF; abundance: .; v_gene: TRBV5-6; d_gene: .; j_gene: TRBJ2-3
CDR3nt: TGTGCCAGCCTGGCCCAAGAGACCCAGTACTTC; CDR3aa: CASLAQETQYF; abundance: .; v_gene: TRBV6-5; d_gene: .; j_gene: TRBJ2-5
CDR3nt: TGTGCCAGCAGCGTAGCGGTCTCTGGAAACACCATATATTTT; CDR3aa: CASSVAVSGNTIYF; abundance: .; v_gene: TRBV9; d_gene: .; j_gene: TRBJ1-3
CDR3nt: TGTGCCAGTAGTATCGCGAACTCTGGAAACACCATATATTTT; CDR3aa: CASSIANSGNTIYF; abundance: .; v_gene: TRBV19; d_gene: .; j_gene: TRBJ1-3
CDR3nt: TGTGCCAGCAGTTTGAGTTATTCCGCAGATACGCAGTATTTT; CDR3aa: CASSLSYSADTQYF; abundance: .; v_gene: TRBV28; d_gene: .; j_gene: TRBJ2-3
CDR3nt: TGTGCCAGCAGTCCAGACAGCGGGGGGCGAGGTTTTAATGAGCAGTTCTTC; CDR3aa: CASSPDSGGRGFNEQFF; abundance: few; v_gene: TRBV27; d_gene: TRBD2; j_gene: TRBJ2-1
CDR3nt: TGTGCCAGCAGCTTCAACGTGGAGGGAGCTTTCTTT; CDR3aa: CASSFNVEGAFF; abundance: .; v_gene: TRBV5-4; d_gene: .; j_gene: TRBJ1-1
CDR3nt: TGTGCCAGCAGTGTATCCGGGACAGGGGGCTACGACCCTGAAGCTTTCTTT; CDR3aa: CASSVSGTGGYDPEAFF; abundance: .; v_gene: TRBV9; d_gene: TRBD1; j_gene: TRBJ1-1
CDR3nt: TGTGCCAGTAGTATAGATACCGCCGGGGAGCTGTTTTTT; CDR3aa: CASSIDTAGELFF; abundance: .; v_gene: TRBV19; d_gene: .; j_gene: TRBJ2-2
CDR3nt: TGCGCCAGCAGCACCCAGGAGTACGACACTGAAGCTTTCTTT; CDR3aa: CASSTQEYDTEAFF; abundance: once; v_gene: TRBV5-1; d_gene: .; j_gene: TRBJ1-1
CDR3nt: TGTGCCAGCAGACGCGGGACAGGGGGCCAGTACGAGCAGTACTTC; CDR3aa: CASRRGTGGQYEQYF; abundance: once; v_gene: TRBV6-5; d_gene: TRBD1; j_gene: TRBJ2-7
CDR3nt: TGTGCCAGCAGTTCGCCCGGGCACTCCTACAATGAGCAGTTCTTC; CDR3aa: CASSSPGHSYNEQFF; abundance: .; v_gene: TRBV6-6; d_gene: .; j_gene: TRBJ2-1
CDR3nt: TGTGCCAGCAGTGAACATTCTAGCGGGGGGGGTAATGAGCAGTTCTTC; CDR3aa: CASSEHSSGGGNEQFF; abundance: .; v_gene: TRBV2; d_gene: TRBD2; j_gene: TRBJ2-1
CDR3nt: TGTGCCAGCTCACCGAGGACGGGCCCGGGCACCGGGGAGCTGTTTTTT; CDR3aa: CASSPRTGPGTGELFF; abundance: .; v_gene: TRBV18; d_gene: .; j_gene: TRBJ2-2
CDR3nt: TGTGCCAGCAGCTTAACAGGGGAGGGCACTGAAGCTTTCTTT; CDR3aa: CASSLTGEGTEAFF; abundance: once; v_gene: TRBV5-6; d_gene: TRBD1; j_gene: TRBJ1-1
CDR3nt: TGTGCCATCAGTGAGTCGACAGCCACTGAAGCTTTCTTT; CDR3aa: CAISESTATEAFF; abundance: .; v_gene: TRBV10-3; d_gene: .; j_gene: TRBJ1-1
CDR3nt: TGTGCCAGCAGTTTAGTCCAAAGCGGGGGTGAGACCCAGTACTTC; CDR3aa: CASSLVQSGGETQYF; abundance: .; v_gene: TRBV28; d_gene: TRBD2; j_gene: TRBJ2-5
CDR3nt: TGCGCCAGCAGCTTTACGACGGGCAATCAGCCCCAGCATTTT; CDR3aa: CASSFTTGNQPQHF; abundance: few; v_gene: TRBV5-1; d_gene: .; j_gene: TRBJ1-5
CDR3nt: TGTGCCAGCAGCTCGGGACAGGGGGCTCGGGTAAGAACGGCTGATGAGCAGTTCTTC; CDR3aa: CASSSGQGARVRTADEQFF; abundance: .; v_gene: TRBV28; d_gene: TRBD1; j_gene: TRBJ2-1
CDR3nt: TGTGCCATCAGCTTTGGGGGGGCGGAAGATACGCAGTATTTT; CDR3aa: CAISFGGAEDTQYF; abundance: .; v_gene: TRBV10-3; d_gene: .; j_gene: TRBJ2-3
CDR3nt: TGTGCCAGCAGCCCTGGAACCTACAGGACCCCTAGCACAGATACGCAGTATTTT; CDR3aa: CASSPGTYRTPSTDTQYF; abundance: .; v_gene: TRBV11-1; d_gene: .; j_gene: TRBJ2-3
CDR3nt: TGTGCCAGCAGTTACTCGACAGGGTTCTATGGCTACACCTTC; CDR3aa: CASSYSTGFYGYTF; abundance: .; v_gene: TRBV6-5; d_gene: TRBD1; j_gene: TRBJ1-2
CDR3nt: TGTGCCAGCAGTTTCGCAAGACAGGGGGCAATCTCACCCCTCCACTTT; CDR3aa: CASSFARQGAISPLHF; abundance: .; v_gene: TRBV6-5; d_gene: TRBD1; j_gene: TRBJ1-6
CDR3nt: TGTGCCAGCAGTGAGGGTGGGGGGTCTATACGCTACACCTTC; CDR3aa: CASSEGGGSIRYTF; abundance: .; v_gene: TRBV25-1; d_gene: .; j_gene: TRBJ1-2
CDR3nt: TGTGCCAGCAGTGAAGTCGGTAGCGGGACCTACAATGAGCAGTTCTTC; CDR3aa: CASSEVGSGTYNEQFF; abundance: .; v_gene: TRBV2; d_gene: TRBD2; j_gene: TRBJ2-1
CDR3nt: TGTGCCAGCAGCCCAGGGCCCACCGGGGAGCTGTTTTTT; CDR3aa: CASSPGPTGELFF; abundance: .; v_gene: TRBV7-2; d_gene: .; j_gene: TRBJ2-2
CDR3nt: TGTGCCAGCAGCTACCGGACAGGGGGGACTGAAGCTTTCTTT; CDR3aa: CASSYRTGGTEAFF; abundance: .; v_gene: TRBV7-9; d_gene: TRBD1; j_gene: TRBJ1-1
CDR3nt: TGTGCCAGTAGATTTCAAGGACGCTTGAACACTGAAGCTTTCTTT; CDR3aa: CASRFQGRLNTEAFF; abundance: .; v_gene: TRBV19; d_gene: .; j_gene: TRBJ1-1
CDR3nt: TGTGCCAGTAGTCCTGAGGGGTCGGATGACACAGATACGCAGTATTTT; CDR3aa: CASSPEGSDDTDTQYF; abundance: .; v_gene: TRBV19; d_gene: .; j_gene: TRBJ2-3